The 9 T cell receptor beta chains below come from one sample, sequenced in a study of blood T cell repertoires in COVID-19. Produced via immunoSEQ multiplex PCR; TCRdb's table is partial and in-frame only. The sample includes more than 200,000 clones, roughly 83% of them seen just once. Sequencing was performed on peripheral blood. The source of these receptors is a woman in her 70s with active or convalescent COVID-19.

This chain uses TRBV28 with TRBJ2-7; D is perhaps TRBD1 (8 bases). The CDR3 consists of 14 residues. The V gene's germline CDR1 is MDHEN and CDR2 SYDVKM. The V and J ends lost 6 bases and 3 bases respectively, with 15 bases between them. CDR3 bases: TGTGCCAGCAGGGAACAGGGGGGGGGCTACGAGCAGTACTTC. It specifies CASREQGGGYEQYF.

The V call is TRBV5-1, the J call TRBJ1-2; 7 bases match TRBD1. From germline, CDR1 is SGHRS and CDR2 YFSETQ. V gave up 4 bases and J gave up 2 bases; unmatched junction bases: 8. The CDR3 is 15 amino acids. The CDR3 loop reads CASSPVGGQNYGYTF. CDR3 nucleotide sequence: TGCGCCAGCAGCCCAGTAGGGGGACAGAACTATGGCTACACCTTC.

The chain links TRBV9 to TRBJ2-3, with D tentatively TRBD2 (7 bases). From germline, CDR1 is SGDLS and CDR2 YYNGEE. V lost 3 bases, J lost 2 bases, and 13 bases lay in between. This CDR3 is 15 amino acids long. This CDR3 reads CASSAWGGDTDTQYF. CDR3 nucleotides: TGTGCCAGCAGCGCCTGGGGGGGCGACACAGATACGCAGTATTTT.

The V and J genes are TRBV11-1 and TRBJ2-7, with 7 positions matching TRBD1. V was clipped by 4 bases and J by 6 bases; unmatched bases: 9. The CDR3 contains 14 residues. Germline lookup yields CDR1 SGHAT and CDR2 FQDESV (reference sequence). CDR3 DNA: TGTGCCAGCAGCTCGCAGACAGGGTCGGGCGAGCAGTACTTC. Translating gives CASSSQTGSGEQYF.

This clone appeared a single time. Here the CDR3 reads CASSLWGGETQYF. The CDR3 DNA reads TGTGCCAGCAGCTTGTGGGGGGGTGAGACCCAGTACTTC. The chain recombines TRBV5-4 with TRBJ2-5, with 7 bases aligning to TRBD2. V shed 1 base and J 5 bases; nucleotides not matched to a gene: 2. The CDR3 is made up of 13 amino acids. Germline-derived CDR1 and CDR2 are SGHNT and YYREEE (reference sequence).

V gene TRBV7-9 combines with J gene TRBJ1-2; D not resolved. The germline V and J ends were trimmed by 6 bases and 8 bases, with 16 bases remaining between them. Germline CDR1 and CDR2: SEHNR and FQNEAQ (reference sequence). The length of the CDR3 is 13 residues. This CDR3 reads CASRLERNSGYTF. The DNA for the CDR3 is TGTGCCAGCAGGCTCGAACGGAATAGCGGCTACACCTTC.

The V gene is TRBV30, the J gene TRBJ1-2, with D tentatively TRBD1 (5 bases). Looked up from germline, CDR1 is GTSNPN and CDR2 is SVGIG (reference sequence). The V and J ends lost 5 bases and 3 bases respectively, with 16 bases between them. This CDR3 region has 14 residues. The CDR3 loop is CAWAEGIWYYGYTF. CDR3 in DNA: TGTGCCTGGGCGGAGGGGATCTGGTACTATGGCTACACCTTC.

This clone appeared a single time. The chain uses TRBV5-5 and TRBJ2-7; TRBD1 is a possible D gene (6 bases). This CDR3 comprises 14 residues. Looked up from germline, CDR1 is SGHKS and CDR2 is YYEKEE (reference sequence). Deletions cut 7 bases from V and 0 bases from J, with 14 bases between. The CDR3 nucleotides are TGTGCCAGCGGATTGGGGACACTCTCCTACGAGCAGTACTTC. It specifies CASGLGTLSYEQYF.

The V gene is TRBV28, the J gene TRBJ2-1; D uncertain. V was trimmed by 5 bases and J by 5 bases, leaving 13 bases between them. The CDR3 spans 14 residues. Germline V CDR1 and CDR2: MDHEN, SYDVKM. The CDR3 DNA reads TGTGCCAGCAGTCCCCCGGTCCCACACAATGAGCAGTTCTTC. Amino acid sequence: CASSPPVPHNEQFF.